The 17 T cell receptor beta chains reported below all come from one sample, sequenced in a study of shared clonotypes between healthy human individuals. The table came from immunoSEQ multiplex PCR; TCRdb's copy has only in-frame clones and leaves some out. In the table there are 2 million to 3 million clones, approximately 93% of which are singletons. The sequenced sample consisted of naive CD4+ T cells from PBMCs. The subset was: CD45RA+ positively selected. The receptors here all came from a young man in good health. Some clones in this sample may be carry-over from other donors' samples.

V gene TRBV6-1 combines with J gene TRBJ1-1, with a weak D call TRBD1 (6 bases). Looked up from germline, CDR1 is MNHNS and CDR2 is SASEGT. CDR3 size: 14 residues. Trimming shortened V by 4 bases and J by 3 bases, and 12 bases separated the two germline ends. CDR3 amino acids: CASSGTASDTEAFF. The CDR3 nucleotides are TGTGCCAGCAGTGGGACAGCCTCTGACACTGAAGCTTTCTTT.

The genes are TRBV18 and TRBJ2-1, with 12 bases that match TRBD2. Looked up from germline, CDR1 is KGHSH and CDR2 is LQKENI. The CDR3 runs 19 residues. With V trimmed by 3 bases and J by 0 bases, 9 bases remained unmatched. CDR3 in amino acids: CASSPPGLAGPSSYNEQFF. The CDR3 DNA sequence: TGTGCCAGCTCACCCCCGGGACTAGCGGGCCCGAGCTCCTACAATGAGCAGTTCTTC.

The chain is built from TRBV5-1 and TRBJ1-1; D ambiguous. CDR3 length: 13 residues. CDR1 and CDR2 from the germline V gene are SGHRS and YFSETQ. Trimming cost V 4 bases and J 0 bases, with 7 bases left between them. CDR3 bases: TGCGCCAGCAGCATAAAAGTGAACACTGAAGCTTTCTTT. This translates into CASSIKVNTEAFF.

This chain joins TRBV30 and TRBJ2-1; 11 positions match TRBD2. V trimming: 2 bases; J trimming: 8 bases; junction bases outside the gene matches: 8. Germline loops: CDR1 GTSNPN, CDR2 SVGIG (reference sequence). This CDR3 comprises 15 residues. CDR3 sequence reads: CAWSTILAGVDEQFF. CDR3 coding DNA: TGTGCCTGGAGTACTATACTAGCGGGAGTCGATGAGCAGTTCTTC.

V usage is TRBV7-9 and J usage is TRBJ1-6; 9 positions agree with TRBD1. The CDR3 contains 14 residues. The germline CDR1 and CDR2 sequences are SEHNR and FQNEAQ (reference sequence). The trim removed 4 bases at V and 10 bases at J, leaving 5 bases unmatched. The CDR3 here is CASSWGQGESPLHF. CDR3 DNA sequence: TGTGCCAGCAGCTGGGGACAGGGAGAATCACCCCTCCACTTT.

In its sample, this clone was seen a few times. CDR3 in amino acids: CASRALDRANYGYTF. The CDR3 DNA reads TGTGCCAGTAGAGCCTTAGACAGGGCGAACTATGGCTACACCTTC. The chain has TRBV19 and TRBJ1-2; TRBD1 matches at 7 bases. The CDR3 consists of 15 residues. Trimming at V came to 6 bases and at J to 2 bases, leaving 9 bases not matched to a gene. Germline V gene lookup returns CDR1 LNHDA and CDR2 SQIVND (reference sequence).

About this clone: The same CDR3 can be traced to other DNA sequences in this sample. The chain joins TRBV4-1 to TRBJ2-1; 11 nucleotides match TRBD2. CDR3 length: 15 amino acids. Losses at the gene ends were 1 base for V and 8 bases for J; bases not matched to a gene: 4. The germline CDR1 and CDR2 sequences are MGHRA and YSYEKL. The CDR3: CASSQGLAGGDEQFF. The CDR3 DNA reads as TGCGCCAGCAGCCAAGGGCTAGCGGGAGGAGATGAGCAGTTCTTC.

The chain employs TRBV28 and TRBJ1-6; 7 positions match TRBD1. CDR1 is MDHEN, CDR2 SYDVKM, per germline. V lost 6 bases and J lost 9; bases outside the gene matches: 5. CDR3 size: 13 residues. The CDR3 protein is CASRGGWVSPLHF. The CDR3 coding sequence is TGTGCCAGCAGAGGGGGCTGGGTTTCACCCCTCCACTTT.

J is TRBJ1-2 and V is TRBV18; D is ambiguous. Trimming pared 3 bases from V and 0 bases from J, leaving 11 bases between. The CDR3 totals 15 residues. Germline CDR1 reads KGHSH; CDR2 reads LQKENI. The CDR3 spells CASSPDYGANYGYTF. The CDR3 DNA sequence: TGTGCCAGCTCACCCGACTACGGGGCTAACTATGGCTACACCTTC.

This chain joins TRBV5-8 and TRBJ2-1, with D unresolved. V lost 3 bases and J 4 bases, leaving 11 bases between the germline ends. Germline V lookup: CDR1 SGHTS, CDR2 YDEGEE. This CDR3 has 14 amino acids. The CDR3 nucleotides are TGTGCCAGCAGCTCAATTAGGCCGTACAATGAGCAGTTCTTC. It is translated as CASSSIRPYNEQFF.

This chain connects TRBV7-8 to TRBJ1-5; D not resolved. The germline V and J ends were trimmed by 5 bases and 7 bases, with 15 bases remaining between them. CDR1 is SGHVS, CDR2 FQNEAQ, per germline. This CDR3 region has 14 residues. This CDR3 reads CASSPRPPGQPQHF. The DNA for the CDR3 is TGTGCCAGCAGCCCCCGCCCGCCGGGCCAGCCCCAGCATTTT.

This rearrangement joins TRBV4-2 to TRBJ2-3; either TRBD1 or TRBD2 may fit D (5 bases each). This CDR3 contains 19 residues. With 4 bases removed from V and 3 bases from J, the gap between germline ends came to 26 bases. Germline CDR1 is LGHNA and CDR2 is YNFKEQ. The CDR3 DNA reads TGTGCCAGCAGCCGAGGGACCCTAGGCGCTCCAGATGGGACAGATACGCAGTATTTT. Translating gives CASSRGTLGAPDGTDTQYF.

This chain links TRBV6-5 with TRBJ1-3; perhaps TRBD1 as D (5 bases). V lost 5 bases, J lost 2 bases, and 13 bases lay in between. Germline-derived CDR1 and CDR2 are MNHEY and SVGAGI. The CDR3 is 15 residues long. The DNA for the CDR3 is TGTGCCAGCAGTCCCGGGACGGCTGCTGGAAACACCATATATTTT. It codes for CASSPGTAAGNTIYF.

The chain recombines TRBV6-1 with TRBJ1-1; TRBD1 is a possible D gene (5 bases). CDR1 and CDR2 (germline): MNHNS, SASEGT. This CDR3 is 13 amino acids long. Trimming took 3 bases from V and 5 from J, leaving 10 bases between them. The CDR3 DNA sequence: TGTGCCAGCAGTGAGGCAGGGTTTACTGAAGCTTTCTTT. This translates into CASSEAGFTEAFF.

This rearrangement joins TRBV9 to TRBJ2-7, with D maybe TRBD1 (5 bases). This CDR3 has 14 amino acids. CDR1 and CDR2 from the germline V gene are SGDLS and YYNGEE. Deletions cut 4 bases from V and 3 bases from J, with 14 bases between. CDR3 sequence reads: CASSPSGLHYEQYF. DNA for the CDR3: TGTGCCAGCAGCCCTTCAGGGCTTCACTACGAGCAGTACTTC.

This clone was seen a single time. The chain employs TRBV7-9 and TRBJ2-2; TRBD2 matches 8 bases. Germline V gene data show CDR1 as SEHNR and CDR2 as FQNEAQ (reference sequence). The CDR3 runs 15 residues. J was trimmed by 6 bases and V by 4 bases; bases with no gene match: 7. CDR3 DNA: TGTGCCAGCAGCTATATGGCGGGAGGCGCCGGGGAGCTGTTTTTT. It yields the protein CASSYMAGGAGELFF.

A note on this clone: This sample includes further DNA sequences coding for the same CDR3. The chain joins TRBV9 to TRBJ2-7; TRBD2 agrees at 10 bases. V trimming: 0 bases; J trimming: 2 bases; junction bases outside the gene matches: 2. Germline V CDR1 and CDR2: SGDLS, YYNGEE. This CDR3 comprises 15 residues. CDR3 in DNA: TGTGCCAGCAGCGTAGGGCTAGCGGGAGCCTACGAGCAGTACTTC. It yields the protein CASSVGLAGAYEQYF.